Listed below are T cell receptor beta chains from one sample, sequenced in a study of cytomegalovirus exposure and HLA in healthy donors. The table came from immunoSEQ multiplex PCR; TCRdb's copy has only in-frame clones and leaves some out. The table records roughly 120,000 clones, 79% of them present only once. Sequenced sample: PBMCs. The receptors originated from a man aged 18 to 29 in good health and CMV-seronegative. The CDR3 runs from the conserved cysteine through the conserved F or W. The D gene is left open where the match is weak. Clone sizes are given selectively: once, few, many, or a class where the clone is expanded.

clone_size	v_call	j_call	d_call	cdr3_aa	cdr3_nt
.	TRBV28	TRBJ2-7	.	CASSFMREQYF	TGTGCCAGCAGTTTTATGCGCGAGCAGTACTTC
few	TRBV7-2	TRBJ1-1	.	CASSPGWLNTEAFF	TGTGCCAGCAGCCCAGGATGGTTGAACACTGAAGCTTTCTTT
.	TRBV27	TRBJ1-5	.	CASSLTIYQPQHF	TGTGCCAGCAGTTTGACTATCTATCAGCCCCAGCATTTT
once	TRBV28	TRBJ2-7	TRBD1	CASRVGGTGYYEQYF	TGTGCCAGCAGAGTCGGCGGGACAGGGTACTACGAGCAGTACTTC
.	TRBV6-6	TRBJ2-6	.	CASRDRVSGANVLTF	TGTGCCAGCCGAGACAGAGTCTCTGGGGCCAACGTCCTGACTTTC
.	TRBV13	TRBJ2-3	.	CASSLGFNIREEEKDTQYF	TGTGCCAGCAGCTTAGGTTTCAACATTAGAGAAGAGGAGAAAGATACGCAGTATTTT
once	TRBV9	TRBJ1-1	.	CASSPLGGGGVTEAFF	TGTGCCAGCAGCCCCCTGGGGGGGGGTGGGGTGACTGAAGCTTTCTTT
.	TRBV7-2	TRBJ2-5	TRBD1	CASSFGTGGGETQYF	TGTGCCAGCAGCTTTGGGACAGGGGGCGGGGAGACCCAGTACTTC
few	TRBV5-4	TRBJ1-1	.	CASSSSGDMNTEAFF	TGTGCCAGCAGCTCCTCAGGGGATATGAACACTGAAGCTTTCTTT
.	TRBV23-1	TRBJ2-7	TRBD2	CASSQRSLTSGSAYEQYF	TGCGCCAGCAGTCAACGGTCCCTAACTAGCGGGAGTGCCTACGAGCAGTACTTC
.	TRBV18	TRBJ1-2	.	CASSPSDSGGYTF	TGTGCCAGCTCACCCTCGGACAGTGGCGGCTACACCTTC
.	TRBV6-5	TRBJ1-2	.	CASSSQGGMDYGYTF	TGTGCCAGCAGTTCGCAGGGCGGGATGGACTATGGCTACACCTTC
.	TRBV28	TRBJ2-7	TRBD2	CASSHNSGVLYEQYF	TGTGCCAGCAGCCACAATAGCGGGGTGCTCTACGAGCAGTACTTC
.	TRBV30	TRBJ1-3	.	CAWSPFGNTIYF	TGTGCCTGGAGTCCATTTGGAAACACCATATATTTT
.	TRBV2	TRBJ2-1	TRBD2	CASSGTSGSYNEQFF	TGTGCCAGCAGTGGGACTAGCGGGAGCTACAATGAGCAGTTCTTC
.	TRBV14	TRBJ1-6	.	CASSLRLGGSSPLHF	TGTGCCAGCAGCCTCCGACTGGGGGGGAGTTCACCCCTCCACTTT
.	TRBV7-6	TRBJ2-3	TRBD2	CASSNRDYSTDTQYF	TGTGCCAGCAGTAACCGGGACTATAGCACAGATACGCAGTATTTT
.	TRBV25-1	TRBJ1-2	.	CASSDWYGYGYTF	TGTGCCAGCAGTGATTGGTACGGCTATGGCTACACCTTC
.	TRBV27	TRBJ2-7	.	CASSSFPAGVSYEQYF	TGTGCCAGCAGTTCATTCCCCGCGGGCGTCTCCTACGAGCAGTACTTC
few	TRBV6-5	TRBJ1-4	.	CASSYSGRRNEKLFF	TGTGCCAGCAGTTACTCTGGCAGGAGGAATGAAAAACTGTTTTTT
.	TRBV9	TRBJ2-3	TRBD2	CASSPSGSTDTQYF	TGTGCCAGCAGTCCTAGCGGTTCCACAGATACGCAGTATTTT
.	TRBV19	TRBJ1-1	.	CASRGGGGPEAFF	TGTGCCAGTAGAGGCGGGGGGGGCCCTGAAGCTTTCTTT
.	TRBV5-1	TRBJ2-4	.	CASSLEARGAKNIQYF	TGCGCCAGCAGCCTAGAAGCCCGAGGGGCCAAAAACATTCAGTACTTC
.	TRBV28	TRBJ2-5	TRBD1	CASQQGGLETQYF	TGTGCCAGCCAACAGGGGGGCTTGGAGACCCAGTACTTC
.	TRBV7-9	TRBJ2-1	.	CASSLVGGLGNEQFF	TGTGCCAGCAGCTTGGTCGGGGGACTGGGAAATGAGCAGTTCTTC
.	TRBV18	TRBJ2-7	TRBD1	CASSPPGQTRYEQYF	TGTGCCAGCTCACCACCGGGACAGACCCGCTACGAGCAGTACTTC
.	TRBV4-3	TRBJ2-1	.	CASSQYNEQFF	TGCGCCAGCAGCCAATATAATGAGCAGTTCTTC
.	TRBV7-3	TRBJ2-3	.	CASQPWGRPGVADTQYF	TGTGCCAGCCAACCGTGGGGTAGACCGGGAGTGGCAGATACGCAGTATTTT
few	TRBV6-4	TRBJ2-6	.	CASSETTGANVLTF	TGTGCCAGCAGTGAAACAACTGGGGCCAACGTCCTGACTTTC
.	TRBV7-3	TRBJ2-1	TRBD2	CASSLMGLAGGNEQFF	TGTGCCAGCAGCTTAATGGGACTAGCGGGAGGAAATGAGCAGTTCTTC
.	TRBV5-4	TRBJ1-4	TRBD1	CASSSGTGDEKLFF	TGTGCCAGCAGCTCCGGGACAGGGGATGAAAAACTGTTTTTT
once	TRBV18	TRBJ2-5	.	CASSPQGQETQYF	TGTGCCAGCTCACCACAGGGGCAAGAGACCCAGTACTTC
.	TRBV18	TRBJ1-1	.	CASSPPLGVNTEAFF	TGTGCCAGCTCACCCCCGCTAGGGGTGAACACTGAAGCTTTCTTT
.	TRBV30	TRBJ1-1	.	CAWDTEMNTEAFF	TGTGCCTGGGATACAGAGATGAACACTGAAGCTTTCTTT
.	TRBV2	TRBJ1-5	TRBD1	CASSRDSHSNQPQHF	TGTGCCAGCAGTAGGGACAGTCATAGCAATCAGCCCCAGCATTTT
few	TRBV6-6	TRBJ2-7	TRBD2	CASGASGLDEQYF	TGTGCCAGCGGGGCTAGCGGGCTTGACGAGCAGTACTTC
.	TRBV5-1	TRBJ2-3	TRBD2	CASSVRLAASTDTQYF	TGCGCCAGCAGCGTCCGACTAGCCGCTAGCACAGATACGCAGTATTTT
once	TRBV13	TRBJ2-1	TRBD2	CASSSLAGVANEQFF	TGTGCCAGCAGCTCCCTAGCGGGAGTGGCCAATGAGCAGTTCTTC
.	TRBV28	TRBJ1-6	.	CASSSNRDSSPLHF	TGTGCCAGCAGTTCAAACAGGGATAGCTCACCCCTCCACTTT
once	TRBV7-9	TRBJ2-3	TRBD2	CASSPKPGTTNTDTQYF	TGTGCCAGCAGCCCCAAACCCGGGACTACTAACACAGATACGCAGTATTTT
.	TRBV10-3	TRBJ1-1	.	CAISETEPMNTEAFF	TGTGCCATCAGTGAAACAGAGCCTATGAACACTGAAGCTTTCTTT
.	TRBV4-1	TRBJ2-5	.	CASSPGATPGLHETQYF	TGCGCCAGCAGCCCGGGAGCTACTCCGGGACTTCATGAGACCCAGTACTTC
few	TRBV30	TRBJ2-1	.	CAWSVRLGSEQFF	TGTGCCTGGAGTGTAAGACTAGGTAGTGAGCAGTTCTTC
.	TRBV7-2	TRBJ2-7	.	CASSLRPLAGSYEQYF	TGTGCCAGCAGCTTACGACCCCTAGCCGGGTCCTACGAGCAGTACTTC
.	TRBV5-1	TRBJ2-5	.	CASSLEGTVETQYF	TGCGCCAGCAGCTTGGAGGGGACTGTAGAGACCCAGTACTTC
.	TRBV6-1	TRBJ2-3	TRBD2	CASSEWEGVPTDTQYF	TGTGCCAGCAGTGAGTGGGAGGGAGTCCCCACAGATACGCAGTATTTT
few	TRBV7-6	TRBJ2-2	TRBD2	CASSSRTSGRMDTGELFF	TGTGCCAGCAGCTCCCGGACTAGCGGGAGGATGGACACCGGGGAGCTGTTTTTT
.	TRBV7-2	TRBJ2-7	TRBD2	CASSPLYRGGSYEQYF	TGTGCCAGCAGCCCTCTTTATCGGGGAGGGTCCTACGAGCAGTACTTC
.	TRBV11-2	TRBJ2-6	TRBD1	CAILGQGVASGANVLTF	TGTGCCATCCTAGGACAGGGGGTTGCCTCTGGGGCCAACGTCCTGACTTTC
.	TRBV19	TRBJ1-5	TRBD1	CASSIISGGWQPQHF	TGTGCCAGTAGTATAATCTCAGGGGGATGGCAGCCCCAGCATTTT
.	TRBV19	TRBJ2-7	TRBD1	CASSTDRGGEQYF	TGTGCCAGTAGTACCGACAGGGGGGGCGAGCAGTACTTC
.	TRBV28	TRBJ2-7	.	CASSIGDYEQYF	TGTGCCAGCAGTATAGGGGACTACGAGCAGTACTTC
.	TRBV11-2	TRBJ2-7	TRBD1	CASTFGPGQYYEQYF	TGTGCCAGCACCTTTGGACCGGGACAGTACTACGAGCAGTACTTC
few	TRBV6-6	TRBJ2-2	.	CASSYPAGTNTGELFF	TGTGCCAGCAGTTACCCTGCGGGTACGAACACCGGGGAGCTGTTTTTT